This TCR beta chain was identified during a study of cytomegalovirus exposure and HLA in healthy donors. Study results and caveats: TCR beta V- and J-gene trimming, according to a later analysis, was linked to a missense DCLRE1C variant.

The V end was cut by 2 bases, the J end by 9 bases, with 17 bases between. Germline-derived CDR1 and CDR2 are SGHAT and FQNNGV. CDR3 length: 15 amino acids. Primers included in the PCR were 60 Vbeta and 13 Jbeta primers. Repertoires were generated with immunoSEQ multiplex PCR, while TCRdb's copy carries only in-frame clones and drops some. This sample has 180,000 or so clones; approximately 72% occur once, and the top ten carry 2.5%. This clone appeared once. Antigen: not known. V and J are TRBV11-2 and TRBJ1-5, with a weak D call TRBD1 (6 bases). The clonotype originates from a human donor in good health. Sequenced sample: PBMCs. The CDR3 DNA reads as TGTGCCAGCAGCTTAAGAGGGGACGGGGGGGCGCCCCAGCATTTT. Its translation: CASSLRGDGGAPQHF.